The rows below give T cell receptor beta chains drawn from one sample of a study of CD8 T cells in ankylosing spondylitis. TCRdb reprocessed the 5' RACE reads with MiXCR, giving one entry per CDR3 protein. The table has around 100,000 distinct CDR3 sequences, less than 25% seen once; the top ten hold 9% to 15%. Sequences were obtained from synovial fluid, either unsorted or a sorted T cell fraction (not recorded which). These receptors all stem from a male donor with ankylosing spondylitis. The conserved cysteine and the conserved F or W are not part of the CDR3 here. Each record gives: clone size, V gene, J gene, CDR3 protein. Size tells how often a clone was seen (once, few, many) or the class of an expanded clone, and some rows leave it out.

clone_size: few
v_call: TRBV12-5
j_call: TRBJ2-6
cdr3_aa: ASALDATASSGANVLT

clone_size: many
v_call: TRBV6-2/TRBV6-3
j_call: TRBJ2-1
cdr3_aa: ASDLAGFYTEQF

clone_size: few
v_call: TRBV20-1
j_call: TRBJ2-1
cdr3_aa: SATTSSGRLDEQF

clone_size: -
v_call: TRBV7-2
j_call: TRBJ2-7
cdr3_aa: ASSPDVASEQY

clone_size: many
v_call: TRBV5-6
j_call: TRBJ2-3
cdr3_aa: ASSFVGMAPSTDTQY

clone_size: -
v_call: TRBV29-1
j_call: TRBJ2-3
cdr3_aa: SVETYASTDTQY

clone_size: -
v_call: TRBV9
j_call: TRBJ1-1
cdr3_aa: ASSVVSGDGTEAF

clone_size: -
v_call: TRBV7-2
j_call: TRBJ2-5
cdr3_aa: ASSLSGIRETQY

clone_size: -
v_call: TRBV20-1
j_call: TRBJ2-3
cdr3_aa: SAKPGLASDTQY

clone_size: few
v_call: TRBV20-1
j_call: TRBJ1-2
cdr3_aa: SAQYLIGYT

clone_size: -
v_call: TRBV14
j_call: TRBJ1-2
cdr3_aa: ASSRVRGYGYT

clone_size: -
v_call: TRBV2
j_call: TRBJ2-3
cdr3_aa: ATRTGGRDTQY

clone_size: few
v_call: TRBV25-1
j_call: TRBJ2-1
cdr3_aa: ASSGRLPGLDEQF

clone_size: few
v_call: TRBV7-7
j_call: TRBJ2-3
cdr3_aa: ASSLTSGGTDTQY

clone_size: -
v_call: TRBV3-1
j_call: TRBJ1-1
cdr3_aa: ASSRRGVNTEAF

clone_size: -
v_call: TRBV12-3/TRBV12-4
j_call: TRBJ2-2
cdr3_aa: ASSWTETGELF

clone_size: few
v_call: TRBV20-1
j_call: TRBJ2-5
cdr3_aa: SATRGGETQY

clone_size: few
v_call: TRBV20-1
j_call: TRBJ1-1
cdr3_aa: SARREALNTEAF

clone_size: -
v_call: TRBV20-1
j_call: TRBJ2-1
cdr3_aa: SAKRERLVYNEQF

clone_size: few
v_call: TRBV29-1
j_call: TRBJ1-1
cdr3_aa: SADQVAGGEGEAF

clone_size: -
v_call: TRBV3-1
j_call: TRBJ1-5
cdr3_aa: ASSQGGQGNNQPQH

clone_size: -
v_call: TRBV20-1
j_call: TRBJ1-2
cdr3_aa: SAKKGGNYNYGYT

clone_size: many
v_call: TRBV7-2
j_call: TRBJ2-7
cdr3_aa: ASSLDYEQY

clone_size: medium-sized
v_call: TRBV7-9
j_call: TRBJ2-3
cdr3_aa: ASSPRELTDTQY

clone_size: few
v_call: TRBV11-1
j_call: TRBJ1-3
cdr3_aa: ASRGLQRQTEGSGNTIY

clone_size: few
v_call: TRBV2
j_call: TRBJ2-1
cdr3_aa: ASKVLAMSYNEQF

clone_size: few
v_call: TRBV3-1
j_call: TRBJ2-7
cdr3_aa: ASSLSGRGYEQY

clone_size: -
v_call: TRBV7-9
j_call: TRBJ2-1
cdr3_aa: ASSLSGGGNEQF

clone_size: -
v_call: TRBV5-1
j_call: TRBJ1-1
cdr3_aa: ASSYRTGWTEAF

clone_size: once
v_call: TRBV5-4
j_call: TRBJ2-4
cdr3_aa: ASSGGRDIQY

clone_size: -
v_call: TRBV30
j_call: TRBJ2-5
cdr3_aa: AWERDRAETQY

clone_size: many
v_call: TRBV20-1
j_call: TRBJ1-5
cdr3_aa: SARDYRSNQPQH